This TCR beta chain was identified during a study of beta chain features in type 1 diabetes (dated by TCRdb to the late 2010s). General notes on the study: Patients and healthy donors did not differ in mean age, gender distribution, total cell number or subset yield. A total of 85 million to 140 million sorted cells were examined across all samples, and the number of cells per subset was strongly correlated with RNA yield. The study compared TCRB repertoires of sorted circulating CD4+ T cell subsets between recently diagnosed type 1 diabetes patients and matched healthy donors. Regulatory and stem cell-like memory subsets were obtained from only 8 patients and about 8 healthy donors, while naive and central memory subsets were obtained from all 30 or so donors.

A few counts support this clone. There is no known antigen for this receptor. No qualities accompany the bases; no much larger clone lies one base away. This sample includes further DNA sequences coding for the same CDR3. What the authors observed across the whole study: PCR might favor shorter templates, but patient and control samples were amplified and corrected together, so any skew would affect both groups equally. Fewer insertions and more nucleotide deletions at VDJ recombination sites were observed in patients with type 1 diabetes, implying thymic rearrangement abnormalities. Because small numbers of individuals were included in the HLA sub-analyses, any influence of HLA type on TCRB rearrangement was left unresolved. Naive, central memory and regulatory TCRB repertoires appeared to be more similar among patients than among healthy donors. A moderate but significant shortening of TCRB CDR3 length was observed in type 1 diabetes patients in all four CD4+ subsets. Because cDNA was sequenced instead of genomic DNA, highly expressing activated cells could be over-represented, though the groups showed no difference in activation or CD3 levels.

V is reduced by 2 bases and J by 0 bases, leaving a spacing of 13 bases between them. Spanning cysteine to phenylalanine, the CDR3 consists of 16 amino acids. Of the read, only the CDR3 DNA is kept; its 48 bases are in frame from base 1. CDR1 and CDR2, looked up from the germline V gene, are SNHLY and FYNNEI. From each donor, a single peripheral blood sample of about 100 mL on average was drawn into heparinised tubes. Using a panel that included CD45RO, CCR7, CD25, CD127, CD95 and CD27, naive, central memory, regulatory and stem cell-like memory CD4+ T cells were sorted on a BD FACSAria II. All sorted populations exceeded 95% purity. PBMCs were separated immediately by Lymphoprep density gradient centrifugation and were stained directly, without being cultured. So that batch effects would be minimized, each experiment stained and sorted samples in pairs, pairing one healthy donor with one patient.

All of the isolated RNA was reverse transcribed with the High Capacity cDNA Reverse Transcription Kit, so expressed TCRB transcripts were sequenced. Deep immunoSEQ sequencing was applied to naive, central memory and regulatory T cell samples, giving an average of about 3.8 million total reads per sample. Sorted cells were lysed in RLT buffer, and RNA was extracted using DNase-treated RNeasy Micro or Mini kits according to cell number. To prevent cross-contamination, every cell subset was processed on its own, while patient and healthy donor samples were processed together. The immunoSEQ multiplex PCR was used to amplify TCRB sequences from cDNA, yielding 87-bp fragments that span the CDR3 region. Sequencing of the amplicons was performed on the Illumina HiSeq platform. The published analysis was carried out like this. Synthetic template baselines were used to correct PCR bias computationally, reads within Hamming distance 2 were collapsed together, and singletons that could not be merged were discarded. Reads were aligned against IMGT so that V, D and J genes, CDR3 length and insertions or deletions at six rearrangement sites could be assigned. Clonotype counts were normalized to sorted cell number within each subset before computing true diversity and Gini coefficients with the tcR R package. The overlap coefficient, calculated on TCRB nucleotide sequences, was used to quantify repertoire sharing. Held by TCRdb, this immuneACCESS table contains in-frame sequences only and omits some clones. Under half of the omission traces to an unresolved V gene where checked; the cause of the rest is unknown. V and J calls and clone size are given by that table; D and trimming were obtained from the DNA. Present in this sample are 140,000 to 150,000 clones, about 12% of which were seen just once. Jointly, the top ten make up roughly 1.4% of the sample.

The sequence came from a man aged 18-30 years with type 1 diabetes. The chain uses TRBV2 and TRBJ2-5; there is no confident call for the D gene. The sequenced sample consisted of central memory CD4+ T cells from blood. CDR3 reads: CASSEPPRAHQETQYF. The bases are TGTGCCAGCAGTGAACCTCCTAGGGCGCACCAAGAGACCCAGTACTTC.